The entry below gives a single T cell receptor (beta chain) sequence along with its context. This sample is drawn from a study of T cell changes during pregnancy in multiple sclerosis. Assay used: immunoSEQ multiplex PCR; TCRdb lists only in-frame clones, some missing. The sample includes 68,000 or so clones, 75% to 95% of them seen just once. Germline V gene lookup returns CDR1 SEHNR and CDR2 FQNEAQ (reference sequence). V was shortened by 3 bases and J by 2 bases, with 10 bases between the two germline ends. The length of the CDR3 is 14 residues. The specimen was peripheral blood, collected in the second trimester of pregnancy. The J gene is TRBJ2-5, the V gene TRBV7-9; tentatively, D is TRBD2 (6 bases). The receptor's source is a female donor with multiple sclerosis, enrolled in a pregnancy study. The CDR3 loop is CASSFGGTQETQYF. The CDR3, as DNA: TGTGCCAGCAGCTTCGGCGGGACGCAAGAGACCCAGTACTTC. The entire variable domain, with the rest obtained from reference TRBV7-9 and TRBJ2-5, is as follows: DTGVSQNPRHKITKRGQNVTFRCDPISEHNRLYWYRQTLGQGPEFLTYFQNEAQLEKSRLLSDRFSAERPKGSFSTLEIQRTEQGDSAMYLCASSFGGTQETQYFGPGTRLLVL.